Following are 18 T cell receptor beta chains from one sample sequenced in a study of blood T cell repertoires in COVID-19. The repertoire was sequenced with immunoSEQ multiplex PCR; TCRdb's copy has only in-frame clones and lacks some. The data contain about 280,000 clones, 70% to 90% of them seen just once; the ten biggest clones take up 4.5% to 5.5%. The sample taken for sequencing was peripheral blood. Receptor source: a man aged 50 to 60 with active or convalescent COVID-19.

The genes are TRBV2 and TRBJ1-6; 10 bases match TRBD1. Germline V gene lookup returns CDR1 SNHLY and CDR2 FYNNEI. The length of the CDR3 is 14 residues. With 4 bases clipped from V and 9 bases from J, the junction kept 3 bases outside the gene matches. This chain's CDR3 is CASSATGGISPLHF. CDR3 nucleotides: TGTGCCAGCAGTGCGACAGGGGGCATTTCACCCCTCCACTTT. Complete variable domain (other parts from reference TRBV2 and TRBJ1-6): EPEVTQTPSHQVTQMGQEVILRCVPISNHLYFYWYRQILGQKVEFLVSFYNNEISEKSEIFDDQFSVERPDGSNFTLKIRSTKLEDSAMYFCASSATGGISPLHFGNGTRLTVT.

This chain uses TRBV6-6 with TRBJ2-2, with a tentative D call TRBD1 (6 bases). This CDR3 region has 14 residues. The ends were cut back, 5 bases at V and 3 bases at J, with 10 bases in the middle. In germline, CDR1 is MNHNY, CDR2 SVGAGI (reference sequence). The CDR3 reads CASSRQVDTGELFF. DNA for the CDR3: TGTGCCAGCAGTAGACAGGTCGACACCGGGGAGCTGTTTTTT.

This clone has a handful of counts. The CDR3 region is CASSVAVGGNYGYTF. The CDR3 DNA follows: TGTGCCAGCAGCGTAGCCGTTGGCGGGAACTATGGCTACACCTTC. The chain is built from TRBV9 and TRBJ1-2; D is unresolved. CDR3 length: 15 residues. Germline V CDR1 and CDR2: SGDLS, YYNGEE. The V and J ends lost 0 bases and 2 bases respectively, with 11 bases between them.

J is TRBJ1-6 and V is TRBV11-1; unclear D gene. Germline-derived CDR1 and CDR2 are SGHAT and FQDESV (reference sequence). Between the trimmed V and J ends, which lost 4 bases and 7 bases, there was a span of 8 bases. The CDR3 spans 13 residues. The CDR3 protein is CASSWARNSPLHF. DNA for the CDR3: TGTGCCAGCAGCTGGGCCAGAAATTCACCCCTCCACTTT.

Regarding this clone: This sample includes further DNA sequences coding for the same CDR3. The genes are TRBV5-1 and TRBJ2-7; 12 bases map to TRBD2. The germline V gene encodes CDR1 SGHRS and CDR2 YFSETQ. V was pared by 0 bases and J by 2 bases, with 0 bases of the junction left unmatched. The CDR3 runs to 15 residues. The DNA of the CDR3 is TGCGCCAGCAGCTTGGGGACTAGCGGGACCTACGAGCAGTACTTC. The encoded protein is CASSLGTSGTYEQYF.

Only a few counts were recorded for this clone. The genes are TRBV2 and TRBJ2-6; TRBD1 aligns across 9 bases. The CDR3 length is 17 residues. With 5 bases clipped from V and 1 base from J, the junction kept 6 bases outside the gene matches. Germline CDR1 and CDR2: SNHLY and FYNNEI. CDR3 sequence: CASSRGQGRSGANVLTF. The CDR3 DNA reads as TGTGCCAGCAGTAGGGGACAGGGCCGTTCTGGGGCCAACGTCCTGACTTTC.

DNA of the CDR3: TGCGCCAGCAGCTTGGAGGCAGGGGATCAGCCCCAGCATTTT. Protein sequence: CASSLEAGDQPQHF. This chain connects TRBV5-1 to TRBJ1-5; the D gene is possibly TRBD1 (6 bases). Germline V gives CDR1 SGHRS, CDR2 YFSETQ. The ends were cut back, 0 bases at V and 5 bases at J, with 9 bases in the middle. CDR3 length equals 14 residues. Full variable domain (missing parts from reference TRBV5-1 and TRBJ1-5): KAGVTQTPRYLIKTRGQQVTLSCSPISGHRSVSWYQQTPGQGLQFLFEYFSETQRNKGNFPGRFSGRQFSNSRSEMNVSTLELGDSALYLCASSLEAGDQPQHFGDGTRLSIL.

The chain is built from TRBV4-1 and TRBJ1-2, with 8 bases lining up with TRBD1. Germline lookup yields CDR1 MGHRA and CDR2 YSYEKL. This CDR3 is 14 amino acids long. Germline trimming cut 6 bases from V and 4 bases from J; bases unmatched to any gene: 7. CDR3 bases: TGCGCCAGCAGTCAGACAGGGGTTTCCTATGGCTACACCTTC. It specifies CASSQTGVSYGYTF.

The count of this clone is one. The chain recombines TRBV6-5 with TRBJ2-1, with D perhaps matching TRBD2 (6 bases). CDR3 size: 13 residues. Germline loops: CDR1 MNHEY, CDR2 SVGAGI. V lost 8 bases and J 1 base, leaving 9 bases between the germline ends. CDR3 nucleotide sequence: TGTGCCAGCCGCGGGAAGTCCTACAATGAGCAGTTCTTC. It yields the protein CASRGKSYNEQFF.

The rearrangement uses TRBV7-2 and TRBJ2-2; TRBD1 matches at 9 bases. Looked up from germline, CDR1 is SGHTA and CDR2 is FQGNSA. Unmatched junction bases numbered 7, after V lost 6 bases and J lost 5 bases. The CDR3 sequence is 15 residues long. The CDR3 region is CASRSGTGRTGELFF. The CDR3 DNA follows: TGTGCCAGCAGATCCGGGACAGGGAGGACCGGGGAGCTGTTTTTT.

The chain employs TRBV5-4 and TRBJ2-3, with D possibly being TRBD1 (5 bases). Trimming took 6 bases from V and 2 from J, leaving 19 bases between them. This CDR3 is built from 16 residues. Looked up from germline, CDR1 is SGHNT and CDR2 is YYREEE (reference sequence). CDR3 DNA: TGTGCCAGCACCTTTCTCAAAGGGGCCTCCACAGATACGCAGTATTTT. Its protein is CASTFLKGASTDTQYF.

This clone has a handful of counts. This sequence joins TRBV5-6 and TRBJ1-5; possible D gene TRBD1, 6 bases. CDR1 is SGHDT and CDR2 is YYEEEE in the germline V gene. The germline V and J ends were trimmed by 2 bases and 1 base, with 13 bases remaining between them. This CDR3 contains 16 residues. CDR3: CASSFRNQGSNQPQHF. The CDR3 DNA is TGTGCCAGCAGCTTTAGAAATCAGGGGAGCAATCAGCCCCAGCATTTT.

The chain combines TRBV7-2 with TRBJ2-7; tentative D call: TRBD2 (6 bases). Germline CDR1 is SGHTA and CDR2 is FQGNSA. The V end lost 1 base, the J end lost 12 bases, and 22 bases lay between the germline ends. CDR3 length equals 15 residues. As DNA, the CDR3 is TGTGCCAGCAGCTTAGAGGCCGGAGGAGGGACCCATGGGTACTTC. This sequence encodes CASSLEAGGGTHGYF.

The rearrangement uses TRBV5-4 and TRBJ2-3, with TRBD1 as a possible D gene (6 bases). This CDR3 region has 14 residues. V was shortened by 2 bases and J by 4 bases, with 11 bases between the two germline ends. Germline V lookup: CDR1 SGHNT, CDR2 YYREEE (reference sequence). The CDR3 loop is CASSFEQGADTQYF. In nucleotides, the CDR3 is TGTGCCAGCAGCTTTGAACAGGGCGCAGATACGCAGTATTTT.

This clone was seen once. V and J are TRBV28 and TRBJ1-2; tentatively, D is TRBD1 (6 bases). The germline V gene has CDR1 MDHEN and CDR2 SYDVKM. Between the trimmed V and J ends, which lost 7 bases and 9 bases, there was a span of 12 bases. The length of the CDR3 is 11 residues. The CDR3 DNA reads TGTGCCAGCACGGACAGTCTTCGCTACACCTTC. Residues: CASTDSLRYTF.

CDR3 DNA sequence: TGTGCTAGTGGTTCCTACACGGGGGTCATGAACACTGAAGCTTTCTTT. It translates to CASGSYTGVMNTEAFF. The rearrangement links TRBV12-5 to TRBJ1-1, with D perhaps TRBD1 (5 bases). The CDR3 covers 16 residues. V lost 4 bases, J lost 0 bases, and 15 bases lay in between. The germline gives CDR1 LGHNT, CDR2 FRNRAP.

This sequence joins TRBV29-1 and TRBJ2-7; TRBD2 is a possible D gene (5 bases). The CDR3 covers 12 residues. The germline gives CDR1 SQVTM, CDR2 ANQGSEA. Trimming pared 3 bases from V and 3 bases from J, leaving 9 bases between. As DNA, the CDR3 is TGCAGCGTTGAGCTTCGGGGCTACGAGCAGTACTTC. It is translated as CSVELRGYEQYF.

This clone has more than one count but fewer than ten. The chain combines TRBV18 with TRBJ1-1, with D unclear. The CDR3 is 13 residues long. Trimming cost V 2 bases and J 7 bases, with 11 bases left between them. Germline-derived CDR1 and CDR2 are KGHSH and LQKENI. This CDR3 is CASSPSAVGEAFF. CDR3 sequence (DNA): TGTGCCAGCTCACCATCGGCGGTCGGTGAAGCTTTCTTT.